Below are 30 T cell receptor beta chains sequenced from a single sample in a study of T cell clonotyping in hematopoietic cell transplantation. The assay was immunoSEQ multiplex PCR, and TCRdb's table has in-frame clones only and misses some. The sample holds approximately 7,000 clones; approximately 90% are singletons and the top ten take about 4.8%. The input for sequencing was PBMCs, taken 30 days after allogeneic stem cell transplant. The receptors were sampled from a female patient between 50 and 60 years old who had an allogeneic stem cell transplant from an unrelated donor, so the T cells may come from the graft donor. Some clones in this sample may be carry-over from other donors' samples.

The rearrangement joins TRBV19 to TRBJ2-6; tentative D call: TRBD1 (6 bases). Trimming took off 7 bases at V and 1 base at J, with 20 bases between the two ends. CDR3 length: 18 residues. CDR1 and CDR2 from the germline V gene are LNHDA and SQIVND (reference sequence). CDR3 nucleotides: TGTGCCAGTACCGATACCCAGGGGAGACTTTCTGGGGCCAACGTCCTGACTTTC. It specifies CASTDTQGRLSGANVLTF.

The CDR3 here is CASSSWTGGGTEAFF. CDR3 sequence (DNA): TGTGCCAGCAGTTCTTGGACAGGGGGCGGTACTGAAGCTTTCTTT. The chain recombines TRBV11-2 with TRBJ1-1, with 11 bases fitting TRBD1. The CDR3 length is 15 residues. Germline V gives CDR1 SGHAT, CDR2 FQNNGV. Losses at the gene ends were 6 bases for V and 5 bases for J; bases not matched to a gene: 8.

The rearrangement joins TRBV10-1 to TRBJ2-1; no firm D call. The CDR3 runs 13 residues. Germline values: CDR1 WNHNN, CDR2 SYGVQD (reference sequence). Trimming removed 0 bases from V and 4 bases from J, with 4 bases in between. The DNA for the CDR3 is TGCGCCAGCAGTGAGTCAGGTTACAATGAGCAGTTCTTC. It yields the protein CASSESGYNEQFF.

This rearrangement joins TRBV6-6 to TRBJ2-7; D not certain. Trimming cost V 5 bases and J 6 bases, with 17 bases left between them. This CDR3 comprises 14 residues. Germline CDR1 and CDR2: MNHNY and SVGAGI (reference sequence). In DNA form, the CDR3 reads TGTGCCAGCAGTGACCCAGAAGGGTTGGGCGAGCAGTACTTC. As protein: CASSDPEGLGEQYF.

This clone was observed a single time. The chain is built from TRBV7-8 and TRBJ1-3, with D perhaps TRBD1 (6 bases). The length of the CDR3 is 16 residues. Germline lookup yields CDR1 SGHVS and CDR2 FQNEAQ. Trimming took off 1 base at V and 1 base at J, with 11 bases between the two ends. The CDR3, as DNA: TGTGCCAGCAGCTTAGGGGCCAGGGGATCTGGAAACACCATATATTTT. This encodes CASSLGARGSGNTIYF.

J is TRBJ2-1 and V is TRBV18; 12 bases are shared with TRBD2. The CDR3 is made up of 15 amino acids. CDR1 is KGHSH and CDR2 is LQKENI in the germline V gene. The junction had 9 bases not matched to a gene; V was cut back by 6 bases and J by 9 bases. The CDR3 nucleotides read TGTGCCAGCTCGTCCTCTAGCGGGAGGGCCGGTGAGCAGTTCTTC. Its protein product is CASSSSSGRAGEQFF.

V is TRBV18 and J is TRBJ1-2; D uncertain. This CDR3 spans 12 amino acids. CDR1 and CDR2 (germline): KGHSH, LQKENI. Trimming cost V 5 bases and J 1 base, with 5 bases left between them. The CDR3 sequence: CASSSLNYGYTF. DNA of the CDR3: TGTGCCAGCTCATCGCTTAACTATGGCTACACCTTC.

This CDR3 is CASSLRLAGETQYF. As DNA, the CDR3 is TGCGCCAGCAGCTTGAGACTAGCGGGGGAAACCCAGTACTTC. The genes are TRBV5-1 and TRBJ2-5, with TRBD2 identical over 12 bases. The trim removed 1 base at V and 8 bases at J, leaving 3 bases unmatched. Germline CDR1 SGHRS, CDR2 YFSETQ. The CDR3 is 14 amino acids.

This chain links TRBV20-1 with TRBJ1-4; D gene ambiguous. V gave up 4 bases and J gave up 8 bases, with 8 bases separating them. CDR1 and CDR2 (germline): DFQATT, SNEGSKA (reference sequence). CDR3 length: 11 amino acids. CDR3 amino acids: CSATAGEKLFF. The CDR3 DNA is TGCAGTGCTACGGCAGGAGAAAAACTGTTTTTT.

The sample holds one count of this clone. CDR3 DNA: TGTGCCAGCAGTGCCGGGACAGTGGGTTCACCCCTCCACTTT. As protein: CASSAGTVGSPLHF. The rearrangement uses TRBV27 and TRBJ1-6, with 7 bases that match TRBD1. With 5 bases clipped from V and 9 bases from J, the junction kept 7 bases outside the gene matches. This CDR3 comprises 14 residues. Germline V CDR1 and CDR2: MNHEY, SMNVEV (reference sequence).

The chain combines TRBV5-4 with TRBJ1-4, with 8 nucleotides matching TRBD1. The length of the CDR3 is 15 residues. The germline V gene encodes CDR1 SGHNT and CDR2 YYREEE (reference sequence). Unmatched junction bases numbered 9, after V lost 3 bases and J lost 8 bases. CDR3 amino acids: CASSSHRGKGEKLFF. The CDR3 DNA sequence: TGTGCCAGCAGCTCTCACAGGGGGAAAGGAGAAAAACTGTTTTTT.

The chain employs TRBV28 and TRBJ2-1; TRBD2 agrees at 8 bases. Germline V gene sequence: CDR1 MDHEN, CDR2 SYDVKM. The CDR3 runs to 16 residues. The ends lost 2 bases at V and 2 bases at J; junction bases unmatched: 5. The CDR3 bases are TGTGCCAGCAGTTTAGCGGGAGGCGGGGCCTACAATGAGCAGTTCTTC. The encoded protein is CASSLAGGGAYNEQFF.

The chain recombines TRBV20-1 with TRBJ2-3; D might be TRBD2 (6 bases). The germline CDR1 and CDR2 sequences are DFQATT and SNEGSKA (reference sequence). Deletions cut 6 bases from V and 4 bases from J, with 8 bases between. There are 11 residues in the CDR3. CDR3 amino acids: CSAGGADTQYF. The CDR3 nucleotides are TGCAGTGCAGGAGGGGCAGATACGCAGTATTTT.

The CDR3: CASSRGHNTDTQYF. The CDR3 region has the DNA TGTGCCAGTAGCCGAGGACACAACACAGATACGCAGTATTTT. The V call is TRBV19, the J call TRBJ2-3, with D maybe TRBD1 (5 bases). CDR1 and CDR2 from the germline V gene are LNHDA and SQIVND (reference sequence). V was cut by 6 bases and J by 2 bases, with 12 bases left in between. CDR3 length: 14 residues.

The V and J genes are TRBV5-1 and TRBJ2-3, with D uncertain. CDR3 size: 12 residues. V gave up 1 base and J gave up 2 bases, with 2 bases separating them. Germline values: CDR1 SGHRS, CDR2 YFSETQ. CDR3 residues: CASSLTTDTQYF. The CDR3 coding sequence is TGCGCCAGCAGCTTGACCACAGATACGCAGTATTTT.

The chain joins TRBV30 to TRBJ1-4; a weak D match, TRBD1 (5 bases). V gave up 4 bases and J gave up 5 bases, with 11 bases separating them. This CDR3 spans 13 amino acids. Germline lookup yields CDR1 GTSNPN and CDR2 SVGIG (reference sequence). The CDR3, as DNA: TGTGCCTGGAACCAAGGGGAGAATGAAAAACTGTTTTTT. It specifies CAWNQGENEKLFF.

This clone appeared once. V and J are TRBV11-2 and TRBJ1-1; 12 bases are a match to TRBD1. CDR3 length: 15 amino acids. V shed 5 bases, J shed 4 bases, and the junction held 5 bases outside the gene matches. CDR1 and CDR2 (germline): SGHAT, FQNNGV. The CDR3 loop reads CASSLGTGGVTEAFF. CDR3 in DNA: TGTGCCAGCAGCCTCGGGACAGGGGGCGTCACTGAAGCTTTCTTT.

V and J are TRBV28 and TRBJ1-1, with D perhaps TRBD1 (5 bases). Per the germline V gene, CDR1 is MDHEN and CDR2 is SYDVKM. Trimming cost V 6 bases and J 7 bases, with 15 bases left between them. There are 13 residues in the CDR3. Here the CDR3 reads CASRGTEHLEAFF. The DNA of the CDR3 is TGTGCCAGCAGAGGGACGGAACACCTTGAAGCTTTCTTT.

The chain employs TRBV30 and TRBJ1-1, with D hard to call. Trimming pared 4 bases from V and 0 bases from J, leaving 9 bases between. CDR3 length: 13 residues. CDR1 is GTSNPN and CDR2 is SVGIG in the germline V gene (reference sequence). This CDR3 reads CAWTARLNTEAFF. DNA of the CDR3: TGTGCCTGGACTGCCAGATTGAACACTGAAGCTTTCTTT. The complete variable domain, with remaining parts taken from reference TRBV30 and TRBJ1-1, reads SQTIHQWPATLVQPVGSPLSLECTVEGTSNPNLYWYRQAAGRGLQLLFYSVGIGQISSEVPQNLSASRPQDRQFILSSKKLLLSDSGFYLCAWTARLNTEAFFGQGTRLTVV.

A single count supports this clone. The V call is TRBV5-1, the J call TRBJ1-2; D is unresolved. The germline V gene has CDR1 SGHRS and CDR2 YFSETQ. Trimming cost V 0 bases and J 5 bases, with 14 bases left between them. The CDR3 contains 15 residues. CDR3 nucleotides: TGCGCCAGCAGCTTGGAAGGCCCGGGCCGGTATGGCTACACCTTC. It translates to CASSLEGPGRYGYTF.

This clone came up a few times. The V gene is TRBV7-9, the J gene TRBJ1-1; D might be TRBD1 (5 bases). The V and J ends lost 2 bases and 3 bases respectively, with 7 bases between them. There are 13 residues in the CDR3. Germline assignment: CDR1 SEHNR and CDR2 FQNEAQ (reference sequence). The CDR3 spells CASSLRGDTEAFF. In nucleotides, the CDR3 is TGTGCCAGCAGCTTACGGGGGGACACTGAAGCTTTCTTT.

This chain connects TRBV11-2 to TRBJ2-1; the D is unclear. Germline-derived CDR1 and CDR2 are SGHAT and FQNNGV. The ends were cut back, 3 bases at V and 8 bases at J, with 5 bases in the middle. This CDR3 spans 11 amino acids. This CDR3 is CASSFVDEQFF. CDR3 sequence (DNA): TGTGCCAGCAGCTTCGTCGATGAGCAGTTCTTC.

This clone was counted between two and nine times. The chain couples TRBV2 to TRBJ2-2; 12 nucleotides align to TRBD1. CDR1 is SNHLY and CDR2 is FYNNEI in the germline V gene. Trimming removed 11 bases from V and 4 bases from J; junction bases left unmatched: 2. The CDR3 has 13 residues. CDR3 sequence (DNA): TGTGCCGGGGACAGGGGGCTCACCGGGGAGCTGTTTTTT. Amino acids: CAGDRGLTGELFF.

The chain has TRBV6-5 and TRBJ2-7; 9 bases align to TRBD2. Germline assignment: CDR1 MNHEY and CDR2 SVGAGI. V shed 0 bases and J 2 bases; nucleotides not matched to a gene: 2. CDR3 length: 15 amino acids. CDR3 loop: CASSYSTSGPYEQYF. CDR3 nucleotides: TGTGCCAGCAGTTACTCTACTAGCGGGCCCTACGAGCAGTACTTC.

The J gene is TRBJ2-2, the V gene TRBV19; 7 nucleotides agree with TRBD1. J gave up 1 base and V 4 bases, and 3 bases lay outside the gene matches. The germline gives CDR1 LNHDA, CDR2 SQIVND (reference sequence). This CDR3 has 15 amino acids. This chain's CDR3 is CASSKGQQNTGELFF. The CDR3 DNA reads TGTGCCAGTAGTAAGGGACAGCAGAACACCGGGGAGCTGTTTTTT.

This rearrangement joins TRBV6-6 to TRBJ2-7; unclear D gene. CDR3 size: 10 residues. The ends were cut back, 5 bases at V and 3 bases at J, with 2 bases in the middle. Germline V lookup: CDR1 MNHNY, CDR2 SVGAGI (reference sequence). The CDR3 nucleotides read TGTGCCAGCAGTAACTACGAGCAGTACTTC. This sequence encodes CASSNYEQYF.

The V call is TRBV30, the J call TRBJ2-7; D unresolved. Trimming shortened V by 3 bases and J by 6 bases, and 9 bases separated the two germline ends. The CDR3 runs 11 residues. In germline, CDR1 is GTSNPN, CDR2 SVGIG (reference sequence). Here the CDR3 reads CAWRPGGEQYF. CDR3 sequence (DNA): TGTGCCTGGAGGCCCGGCGGCGAGCAGTACTTC.

V is TRBV2 and J is TRBJ2-1; 12 bases match TRBD2. Unmatched junction bases numbered 12, after V lost 3 bases and J lost 6 bases. The CDR3 runs to 18 residues. CDR1 and CDR2 (germline): SNHLY, FYNNEI. CDR3 sequence (DNA): TGTGCCAGCAGTGATCCTAGCGGGAGGGTGGGGCTGGCCAATGAGCAGTTCTTC. Protein: CASSDPSGRVGLANEQFF.

This chain joins TRBV7-9 and TRBJ1-2; TRBD1 is a possible D gene (6 bases). This CDR3 comprises 15 residues. The V gene's germline CDR1 is SEHNR and CDR2 FQNEAQ (reference sequence). Between the trimmed V and J ends, which lost 1 base and 6 bases, there was a span of 15 bases. The DNA of the CDR3 is TGTGCCAGCAGCTTAGGGGGGCAGAGGGGGAATGGCTACACCTTC. This sequence encodes CASSLGGQRGNGYTF.

The chain links TRBV11-2 to TRBJ2-1; TRBD2 might be the D (5 bases). Germline CDR1 is SGHAT and CDR2 is FQNNGV. This CDR3 spans 14 amino acids. V was shortened by 6 bases and J by 7 bases, with 16 bases between the two germline ends. CDR3 amino acids: CASSNNGNRNEQFF. For the CDR3, the DNA is TGTGCCAGCAGTAACAACGGGAACAGAAATGAGCAGTTCTTC.